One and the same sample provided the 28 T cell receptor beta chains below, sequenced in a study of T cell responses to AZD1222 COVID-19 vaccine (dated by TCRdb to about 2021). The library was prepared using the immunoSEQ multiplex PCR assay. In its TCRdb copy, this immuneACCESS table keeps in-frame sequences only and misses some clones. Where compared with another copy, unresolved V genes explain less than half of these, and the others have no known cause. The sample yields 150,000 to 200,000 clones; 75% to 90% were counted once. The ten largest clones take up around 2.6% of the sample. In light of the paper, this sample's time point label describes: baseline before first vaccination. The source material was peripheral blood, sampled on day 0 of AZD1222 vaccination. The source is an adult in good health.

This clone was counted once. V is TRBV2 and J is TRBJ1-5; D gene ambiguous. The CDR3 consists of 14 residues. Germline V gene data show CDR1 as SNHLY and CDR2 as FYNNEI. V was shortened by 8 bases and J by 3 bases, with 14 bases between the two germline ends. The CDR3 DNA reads TGTGCCAGCCAATGGAACAGCGTCAATCAGCCCCAGCATTTT. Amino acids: CASQWNSVNQPQHF.

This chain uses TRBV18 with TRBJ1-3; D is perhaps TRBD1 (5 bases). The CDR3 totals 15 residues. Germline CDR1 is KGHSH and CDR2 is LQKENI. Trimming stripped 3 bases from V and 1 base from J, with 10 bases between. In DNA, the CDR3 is TGTGCCAGCTCACCCGGGAGACAGTCTGGAAACACCATATATTTT. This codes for CASSPGRQSGNTIYF. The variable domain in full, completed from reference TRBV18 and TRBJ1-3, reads NAGVMQNPRHLVRRRGQEARLRCSPMKGHSHVYWYRQLPEEGLKFMVYLQKENIIDESGMPKERFSAEFPKEGPSILRIQQVVRGDSAAYFCASSPGRQSGNTIYFGEGSWLTVV.

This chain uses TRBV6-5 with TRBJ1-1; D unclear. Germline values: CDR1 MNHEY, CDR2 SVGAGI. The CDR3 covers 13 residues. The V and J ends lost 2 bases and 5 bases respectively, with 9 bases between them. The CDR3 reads CASSYQIMTEAFF. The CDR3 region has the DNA TGTGCCAGCAGTTACCAGATCATGACTGAAGCTTTCTTT.

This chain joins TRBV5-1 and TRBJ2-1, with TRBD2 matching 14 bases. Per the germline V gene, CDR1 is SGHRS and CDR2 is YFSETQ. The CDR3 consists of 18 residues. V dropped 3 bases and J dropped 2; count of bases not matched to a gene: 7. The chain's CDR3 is CASSSGTSGRIPYNEQFF. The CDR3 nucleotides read TGCGCCAGCAGCTCCGGGACTAGCGGGAGAATCCCCTACAATGAGCAGTTCTTC.

CDR3 DNA sequence: TGTGCCAGCAGTTATACAGGGGGCCGAGAGACCCAGTACTTC. This codes for CASSYTGGRETQYF. The chain joins TRBV6-6 to TRBJ2-5; TRBD1 aligns across 9 bases. The V gene's germline CDR1 is MNHNY and CDR2 SVGAGI (reference sequence). The J segment lost 4 bases and the V segment lost 3 bases, leaving 3 bases of the junction unmatched. This CDR3 contains 14 residues.

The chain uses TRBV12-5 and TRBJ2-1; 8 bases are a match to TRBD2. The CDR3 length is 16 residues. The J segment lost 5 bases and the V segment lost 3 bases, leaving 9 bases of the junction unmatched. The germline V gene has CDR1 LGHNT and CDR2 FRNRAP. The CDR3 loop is CASGFSSGSHDNEQFF. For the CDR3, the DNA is TGTGCTAGTGGTTTCTCCAGCGGGAGCCATGACAATGAGCAGTTCTTC.

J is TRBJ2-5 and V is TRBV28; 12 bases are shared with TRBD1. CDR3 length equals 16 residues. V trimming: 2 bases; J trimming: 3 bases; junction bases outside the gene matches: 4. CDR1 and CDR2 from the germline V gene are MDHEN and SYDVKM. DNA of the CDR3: TGTGCCAGCAGTTTAAGCGGGACAGGGGGCGAAGAGACCCAGTACTTC. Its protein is CASSLSGTGGEETQYF.

CDR3 loop: CARFTGPGTEAFF. CDR3 DNA: TGTGCCAGATTTACAGGGCCGGGGACTGAAGCTTTCTTT. This chain joins TRBV11-3 and TRBJ1-1, with D possibly matching TRBD1 (6 bases). The V gene's germline CDR1 is SGHNT and CDR2 YENEEA. V was clipped by 9 bases and J by 5 bases, with 16 bases between them. There are 13 residues in the CDR3.

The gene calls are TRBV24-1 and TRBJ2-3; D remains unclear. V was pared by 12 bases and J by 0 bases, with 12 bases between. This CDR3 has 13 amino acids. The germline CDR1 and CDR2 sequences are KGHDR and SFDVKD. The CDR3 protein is CASRSSSTDTQYF. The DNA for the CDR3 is TGTGCCTCCCGCTCCTCTAGCACAGATACGCAGTATTTT.

The chain's CDR3 is CASSNQQGNEKLFF. As DNA, the CDR3 is TGTGCCAGCAGCAACCAGCAGGGTAATGAAAAACTGTTTTTT. The genes are TRBV6-2 or TRBV6-3 and TRBJ1-4; TRBD1 might be the D (5 bases). The ends were cut back, 6 bases at V and 4 bases at J, with 12 bases in the middle. The CDR3 has 14 residues. Germline V gene lookup returns CDR1 MNHEY and CDR2 SVGEGT.

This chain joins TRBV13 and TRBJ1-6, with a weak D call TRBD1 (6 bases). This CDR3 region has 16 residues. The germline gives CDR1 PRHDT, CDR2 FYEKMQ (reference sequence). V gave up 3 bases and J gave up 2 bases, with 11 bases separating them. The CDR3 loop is CASSFAGAAYNSPLHF. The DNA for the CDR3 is TGTGCCAGCAGCTTCGCGGGGGCCGCCTATAATTCACCCCTCCACTTT.

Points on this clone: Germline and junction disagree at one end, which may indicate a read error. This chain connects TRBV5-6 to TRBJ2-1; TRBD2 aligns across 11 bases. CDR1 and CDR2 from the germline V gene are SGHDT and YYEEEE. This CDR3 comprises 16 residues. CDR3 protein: CASSLNGASGRKEPFF. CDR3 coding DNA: TGTGCCAGCAGCTTGAATGGAGCTAGCGGGAGGAAGGAGCCGTTCTTC.

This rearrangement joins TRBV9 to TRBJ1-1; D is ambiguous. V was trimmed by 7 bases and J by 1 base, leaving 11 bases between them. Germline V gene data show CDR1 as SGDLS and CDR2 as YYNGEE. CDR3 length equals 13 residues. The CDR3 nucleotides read TGTGCCAGCTCGAATGTCGGGAACACTGAAGCTTTCTTT. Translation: CASSNVGNTEAFF.

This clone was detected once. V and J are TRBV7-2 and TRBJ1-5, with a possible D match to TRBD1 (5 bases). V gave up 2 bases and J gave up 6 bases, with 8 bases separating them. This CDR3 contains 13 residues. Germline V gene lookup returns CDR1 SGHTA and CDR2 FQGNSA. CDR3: CASSLQGSQPQHF. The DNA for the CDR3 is TGTGCCAGCAGCTTACAGGGAAGTCAGCCCCAGCATTTT.

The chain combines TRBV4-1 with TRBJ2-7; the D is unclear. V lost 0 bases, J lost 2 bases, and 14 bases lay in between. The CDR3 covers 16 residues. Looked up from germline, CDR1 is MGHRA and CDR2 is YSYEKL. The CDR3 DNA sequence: TGCGCCAGCAGCCAAGATTCGTCGGGTACGGCCTACGAGCAGTACTTC. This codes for CASSQDSSGTAYEQYF.

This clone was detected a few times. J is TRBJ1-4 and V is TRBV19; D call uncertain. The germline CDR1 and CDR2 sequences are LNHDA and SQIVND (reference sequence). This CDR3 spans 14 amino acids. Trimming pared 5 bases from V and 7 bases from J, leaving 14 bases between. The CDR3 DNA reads TGTGCCAGTAGTTCTGGGGTTGAGACTGAAAAACTGTTTTTT. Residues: CASSSGVETEKLFF.

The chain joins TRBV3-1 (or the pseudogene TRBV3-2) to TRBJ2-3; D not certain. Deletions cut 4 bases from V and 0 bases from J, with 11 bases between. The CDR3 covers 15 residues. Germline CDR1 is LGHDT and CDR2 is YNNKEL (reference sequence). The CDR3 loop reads CASSPPGVSTDTQYF. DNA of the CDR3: TGTGCCAGCAGCCCCCCAGGTGTGAGCACAGATACGCAGTATTTT.

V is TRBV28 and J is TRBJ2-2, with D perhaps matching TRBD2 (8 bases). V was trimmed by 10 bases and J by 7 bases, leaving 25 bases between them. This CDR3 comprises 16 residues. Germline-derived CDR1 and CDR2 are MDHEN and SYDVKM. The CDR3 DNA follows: TGTGCCACCGAGGGGGCCGTGGCGGGAGGTATCGGGGAGCTGTTTTTT. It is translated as CATEGAVAGGIGELFF.

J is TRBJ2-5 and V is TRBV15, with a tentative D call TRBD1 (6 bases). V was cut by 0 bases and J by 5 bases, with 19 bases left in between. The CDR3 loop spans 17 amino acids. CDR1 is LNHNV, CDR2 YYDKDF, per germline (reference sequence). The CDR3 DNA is TGTGCCACCAGCAGAGATTTTTCGGTTACAGGGTTGGAGACCCAGTACTTC. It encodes CATSRDFSVTGLETQYF.

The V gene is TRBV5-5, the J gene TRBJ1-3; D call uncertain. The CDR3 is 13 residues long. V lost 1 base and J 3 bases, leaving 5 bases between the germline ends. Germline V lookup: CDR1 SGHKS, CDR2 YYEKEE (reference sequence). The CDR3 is CASSLYGGNTIYF. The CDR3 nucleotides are TGTGCCAGCAGCTTGTACGGTGGAAACACCATATATTTT.

The DNA for the CDR3 is TGCGCCAGCAGCTTAAGCGGGGCCAACACCGGGGAGCTGTTTTTT. This translates into CASSLSGANTGELFF. The chain employs TRBV5-1 and TRBJ2-2; 7 bases fit TRBD2. This CDR3 is 15 amino acids long. Germline V CDR1 and CDR2: SGHRS, YFSETQ. Germline trimming cut 2 bases from V and 2 bases from J; bases unmatched to any gene: 3.

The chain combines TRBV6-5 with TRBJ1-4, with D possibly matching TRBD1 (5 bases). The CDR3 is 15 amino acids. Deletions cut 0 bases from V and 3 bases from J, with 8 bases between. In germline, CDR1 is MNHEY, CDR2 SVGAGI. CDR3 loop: CASSYSQGANEKLFF. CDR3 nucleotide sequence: TGTGCCAGCAGTTACTCTCAGGGCGCTAATGAAAAACTGTTTTTT.

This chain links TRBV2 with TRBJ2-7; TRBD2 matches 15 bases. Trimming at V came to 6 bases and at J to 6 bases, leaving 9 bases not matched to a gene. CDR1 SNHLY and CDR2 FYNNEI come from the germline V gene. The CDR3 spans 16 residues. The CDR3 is CASRVGLAGGPREQYF. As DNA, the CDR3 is TGTGCCAGCAGGGTTGGACTAGCGGGAGGGCCGCGCGAGCAGTACTTC.

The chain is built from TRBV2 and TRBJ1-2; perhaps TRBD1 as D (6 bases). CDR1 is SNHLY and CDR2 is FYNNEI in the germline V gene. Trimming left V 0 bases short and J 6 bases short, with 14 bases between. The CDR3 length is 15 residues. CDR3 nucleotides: TGTGCCAGCAGTGAAGCAACAACAGGGTCGCATGGCTACACCTTC. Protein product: CASSEATTGSHGYTF. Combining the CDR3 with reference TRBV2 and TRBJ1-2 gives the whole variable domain EPEVTQTPSHQVTQMGQEVILRCVPISNHLYFYWYRQILGQKVEFLVSFYNNEISEKSEIFDDQFSVERPDGSNFTLKIRSTKLEDSAMYFCASSEATTGSHGYTFGSGTRLTVV.

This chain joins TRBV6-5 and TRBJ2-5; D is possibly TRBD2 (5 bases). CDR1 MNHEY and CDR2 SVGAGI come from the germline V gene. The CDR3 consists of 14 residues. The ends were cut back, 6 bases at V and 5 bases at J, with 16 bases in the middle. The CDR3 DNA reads TGTGCCAGCAGCCGTCGCGCGGGCGGGGAGACCCAGTACTTC. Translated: CASSRRAGGETQYF.

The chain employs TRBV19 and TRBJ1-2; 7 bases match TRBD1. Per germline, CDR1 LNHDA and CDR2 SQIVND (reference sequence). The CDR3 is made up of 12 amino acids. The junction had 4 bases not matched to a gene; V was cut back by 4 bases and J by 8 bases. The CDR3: CASSKGAYGYTF. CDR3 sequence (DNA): TGTGCCAGTAGTAAGGGGGCCTACGGCTACACCTTC. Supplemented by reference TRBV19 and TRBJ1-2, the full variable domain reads DGGITQSPKYLFRKEGQNVTLSCEQNLNHDAMYWYRQDPGQGLRLIYYSQIVNDFQKGDIAEGYSVSREKKESFPLTVTSAQKNPTAFYLCASSKGAYGYTFGSGTRLTVV.

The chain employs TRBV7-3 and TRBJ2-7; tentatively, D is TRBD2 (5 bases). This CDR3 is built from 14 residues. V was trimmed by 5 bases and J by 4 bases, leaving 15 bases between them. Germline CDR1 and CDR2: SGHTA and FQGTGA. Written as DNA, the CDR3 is TGTGCCAGCAGCCCTGGACTCTTCGGGTACGAGCAGTACTTC. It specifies CASSPGLFGYEQYF.

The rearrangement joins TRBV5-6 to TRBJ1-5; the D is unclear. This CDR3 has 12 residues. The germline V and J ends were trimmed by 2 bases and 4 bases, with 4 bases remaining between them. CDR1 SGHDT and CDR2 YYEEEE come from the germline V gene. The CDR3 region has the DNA TGTGCCAGCAGCTTACAGAATCAGCCCCAGCATTTT. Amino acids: CASSLQNQPQHF.